This TCR beta chain was found in a study of blood T cell repertoires in COVID-19 (TCRdb year 2020). Turning to the overall study: The collaborator samples originated in the United States, Italy and Spain and spanned the acute and convalescent phases of COVID-19. The material from the prospective study consisted of cDNA or gDNA derived from T cells, B-cell-depleted T cells, or PBMCs. Subjects who had been exposed to COVID-19, were actively infected with it, or had recovered from it provided the deeply sampled blood TCRbeta repertoires that made up the dataset. A freely available public database, intended as a resource for researchers studying the immune response to SARS-CoV-2, is where the repertoires were released. Samples were obtained from the ongoing ImmuneRACE study (first 160 participants) and from 1,000 to 1,500 subjects provided by 6 global collaborators. Nearly every sample came with metadata listing a de-identified subject ID, COVID-19 status, age in years and sex. Where available, HLA class I and class II types were obtained from metadata supplied by the sample provider rather than from assay-based typing. Overall results and qualifications from the work: The amount of clinical and demographic metadata varied by source and participant and was provided uncurated.

Enrolling through a virtual design, the prospective study's participants ranged in age from about 18 to 100 years and lived across roughly 24 United States geographic areas. To assign participants to cohorts, the prospective study relied on clinical history that participants themselves reported in a screening survey and a study questionnaire. Recovered participants in ImmuneRACE Cohort 3 were defined by two consecutive negative NP/OP PCR tests, clearance by a healthcare professional, or resolution of symptoms. Each participant in the prospective study had whole blood, serum and a nasopharyngeal or oropharyngeal swab collected by mobile phlebotomists. Participants in the prospective study had the option to provide additional blood draws and questionnaires over a 2-month period. Before DNA extraction, blood samples from the prospective study were shipped at room temperature or frozen. Concerning this clone itself: Its recognized antigen is unknown. Base quality data are lacking; no much larger clone is found one base away.

Trimming costs V 1 base and J 3 bases, and their ends lie 10 bases apart. Including the terminal cysteine and phenylalanine, the CDR3 comprises 15 residues. Of all the DNA, just the CDR3 is kept, 45 bases in frame from base 1. The germline V gene gives CDR1 as MGHRA and CDR2 as YSYEKL. The immunoSEQ Assay, a bias-controlled multiplex PCR, was used to amplify TCRbeta CDR3 regions from genomic DNA. The published analysis was carried out like this. Within the assay, amplification of reference gene primers was used to estimate how many nucleated cells each sample contained. To quantify the absolute abundance of each unique TCRbeta CDR3 rearrangement, sequence reads were collapsed and filtered. For each sample, productive Simpson clonality was calculated as the square root of Simpson's diversity index over productive rearrangements. The table was pulled from immuneACCESS by TCRdb, which kept in-frame rearrangements only. Such tables lose some clones; where checked, under half of the loss comes from unresolved V genes, and the rest has no known cause. The V and J calls and clone size are taken from that table; D and trimming were inferred from the DNA. Here the sample has some 250,000 clones; 70% to 85% occur a single time. The top ten constitute 15% of the sample.

This receptor was taken from a man aged 35-49 years who had recovered from COVID-19. The sequenced sample consisted of PBMCs or T cells enriched from blood (not recorded which). The V and J genes are TRBV4-1 and TRBJ1-3; no D segment can be confidently identified. The CDR3 loop reads CASSQVEGSGNTIYF. Read as DNA, the sequence is TGCGCCAGCAGCCAAGTAGAGGGCAGTGGAAACACCATATATTTT.